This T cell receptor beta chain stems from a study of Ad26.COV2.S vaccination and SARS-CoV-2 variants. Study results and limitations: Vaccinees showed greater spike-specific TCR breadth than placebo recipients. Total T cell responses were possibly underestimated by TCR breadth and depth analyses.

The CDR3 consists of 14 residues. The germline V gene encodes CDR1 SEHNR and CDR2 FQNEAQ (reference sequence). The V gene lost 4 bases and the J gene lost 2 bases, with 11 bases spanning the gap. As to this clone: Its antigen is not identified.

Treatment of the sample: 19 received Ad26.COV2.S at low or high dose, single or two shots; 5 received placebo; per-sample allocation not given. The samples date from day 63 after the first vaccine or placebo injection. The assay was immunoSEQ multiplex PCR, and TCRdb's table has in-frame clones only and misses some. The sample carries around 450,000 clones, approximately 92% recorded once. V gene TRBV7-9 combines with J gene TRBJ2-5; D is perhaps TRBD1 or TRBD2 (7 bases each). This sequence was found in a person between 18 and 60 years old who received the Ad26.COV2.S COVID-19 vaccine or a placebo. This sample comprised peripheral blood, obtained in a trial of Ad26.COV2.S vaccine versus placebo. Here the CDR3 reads CASSWGGQQETQYF. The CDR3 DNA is TGTGCCAGCAGCTGGGGGGGACAGCAAGAGACCCAGTACTTC.